Presented here are 9 T cell receptor beta chains from one specimen sequenced in a study of blood T cell repertoires in COVID-19. The table came from immunoSEQ multiplex PCR; TCRdb's copy has only in-frame clones and leaves some out. The repertoire holds about 55,000 clones, with 75% to 90% as singletons. Sequences were obtained from peripheral blood. The receptor source for this set is a woman aged 55-69 years with acute or convalescent COVID-19.

V is TRBV27 and J is TRBJ1-2; D may be TRBD1 (5 bases). The germline CDR1 and CDR2 sequences are MNHEY and SMNVEV (reference sequence). Trimming left V 2 bases short and J 0 bases short, with 16 bases between. The CDR3 spans 17 residues. The CDR3 DNA reads TGTGCCAGCAGTTTAACGGCCGACAGAGGACCTAACTATGGCTACACCTTC. It yields the protein CASSLTADRGPNYGYTF.

The genes are TRBV2 and TRBJ1-1; possible D gene TRBD1, 6 bases. V shed 5 bases and J shed 8 bases, with 15 bases lying between them. The CDR3 covers 13 residues. Germline CDR1 SNHLY, CDR2 FYNNEI. DNA for the CDR3: TGTGCCAGCAGTCGACGGACGGACAGAGAAGCTTTCTTT. Translation gives CASSRRTDREAFF.

This sequence joins TRBV21-1 and TRBJ2-7; the D segment call TRBD1 is taken from the table without a DNA check. TRBV21-1 is a documented pseudogene. The CDR3 has 17 residues. The CDR3 loop is CASSERLDRGPSYEQYF. The CDR3 bases are TGTGCCAGCAGCGAACGCCTCGACAGGGGTCCTTCCTACGAGCAGTACTTC.

The V gene is TRBV5-4, the J gene TRBJ2-2, with TRBD2 identical over 10 bases. Per germline, CDR1 SGHNT and CDR2 YYREEE (reference sequence). V shed 4 bases, J shed 4 bases, and the junction held 7 bases outside the gene matches. The length of the CDR3 is 16 residues. CDR3 in amino acids: CASSLAGVRGTGELFF. In DNA form, the CDR3 reads TGTGCCAGCAGCCTAGCGGGAGTGAGGGGCACCGGGGAGCTGTTTTTT. Using reference TRBV5-4 and TRBJ2-2 for the parts outside the CDR3, the full variable domain is ETGVTQSPTHLIKTRGQQVTLRCSSQSGHNTVSWYQQALGQGPQFIFQYYREEENGRGNFPPRFSGLQFPNYSSELNVNALELDDSALYLCASSLAGVRGTGELFFGEGSRLTVL.

V gene TRBV7-3 combines with J gene TRBJ2-7; maybe TRBD1 (5 bases). Deletions cut 2 bases from V and 3 bases from J, with 17 bases between. CDR1 is SGHTA, CDR2 FQGTGA, per germline. The CDR3 has 16 amino acids. CDR3 DNA sequence: TGTGCCAGCAGCTTATCAAGGGGTATAGTCTTCTACGAGCAGTACTTC. Translation: CASSLSRGIVFYEQYF.

V usage is TRBV2 and J usage is TRBJ1-6; no firm D call. V lost 8 bases to trimming and J lost 0 bases, with 5 bases between them. Germline values: CDR1 SNHLY, CDR2 FYNNEI. CDR3 size: 13 residues. The CDR3 is CASSSSYNSPLHF. Written as DNA, the CDR3 is TGTGCCAGCTCGAGCTCCTATAATTCACCCCTCCACTTT. The complete variable domain, with remaining parts taken from reference TRBV2 and TRBJ1-6, reads EPEVTQTPSHQVTQMGQEVILRCVPISNHLYFYWYRQILGQKVEFLVSFYNNEISEKSEIFDDQFSVERPDGSNFTLKIRSTKLEDSAMYFCASSSSYNSPLHFGNGTRLTVT.

The chain is built from TRBV7-2 and TRBJ2-3, with 9 bases fitting TRBD1. V trimming: 5 bases; J trimming: 3 bases; junction bases outside the gene matches: 9. The CDR3 is 16 residues long. Germline loops: CDR1 SGHTA, CDR2 FQGNSA. This CDR3 is CASSLFDRGWTDTQYF. The CDR3, as DNA: TGTGCCAGCAGCCTGTTCGACAGGGGGTGGACAGATACGCAGTATTTT.

The genes are TRBV5-1 and TRBJ2-5, with 9 bases aligning to TRBD1. This CDR3 spans 16 amino acids. CDR1 is SGHRS and CDR2 is YFSETQ in the germline V gene. J gave up 0 bases and V 7 bases, and 10 bases lay outside the gene matches. The CDR3 DNA reads TGCGCCAGCGGCAACAGGGGGCCCGGGTACCAAGAGACCCAGTACTTC. Protein: CASGNRGPGYQETQYF.

J is TRBJ1-2 and V is TRBV18, with a tentative D call TRBD1 (5 bases). V gave up 3 bases and J gave up 4 bases, with 12 bases separating them. Germline V gene lookup returns CDR1 KGHSH and CDR2 LQKENI. The CDR3 sequence is 14 residues long. In DNA, the CDR3 is TGTGCCAGCTCACCGACAGTCTATGGCTATGGCTACACCTTC. Protein sequence: CASSPTVYGYGYTF.